The entry below gives a single T cell receptor (beta chain) sequence along with its context. It has no known antigen specificity. No qualities accompany the bases; no much larger clone lies one base away. This entry belongs to a study of blood T cell repertoires in COVID-19 (dated by TCRdb to 2020 to 2022). About the full investigation: Collaborator samples came from the United States, Italy and Spain and covered acute and convalescent phases of COVID-19. The material from the prospective study consisted of cDNA or gDNA derived from T cells, B-cell-depleted T cells, or PBMCs. Subjects who had been exposed to COVID-19, were actively infected with it, or had recovered from it provided the deeply sampled blood TCRbeta repertoires that made up the dataset. A freely available public database, intended as a resource for researchers studying the immune response to SARS-CoV-2, is where the repertoires were released. Samples came from the ongoing ImmuneRACE study (first 160 participants) plus 1,254 subjects from 6 global collaborators. Nearly every sample came with metadata listing a de-identified subject ID, COVID-19 status, age in years and sex. Where available, HLA class I and class II types were taken from metadata supplied by the sample provider and were not determined by assay-based typing. What the research found in general, with its limitations: Clinical and demographic metadata were provided uncurated, with the amount varying by source and participant.

TCRbeta CDR3 regions were amplified from genomic DNA by means of the immunoSEQ Assay, a bias-controlled multiplex PCR. As for the authors' bioinformatics: The number of nucleated cells in each sample was estimated from the amplification of reference gene primers within the assay. To quantify the absolute abundance of each unique TCRbeta CDR3 rearrangement, sequence reads were collapsed and filtered. For each sample, productive Simpson clonality was calculated as the square root of Simpson's diversity index across productive rearrangements. Here the immuneACCESS table is served through TCRdb, limited to in-frame sequences with V and J called. Missing clones are a known gap in these copies; in checked studies unresolved V genes cover under half, and the rest lacks a known reason. V and J calls and clone size come straight from that table; D and trimming were deduced from the DNA. The sample profile shows under 250,000 clones; roughly 88% of them were found once. The ten largest clonotypes hold 3% to 3.5% of the sample.

In the prospective study, participants were roughly 18 to 89 years old, resided in 25 or so geographic areas of the United States, and were enrolled through a virtual design. To assign participants to cohorts, the prospective study relied on clinical history that participants themselves reported in a screening survey and a study questionnaire. A participant counted as exposed if, within 2 weeks of entering the study, that participant had been in contact with someone who had a PCR-confirmed or clinician-diagnosed COVID-19 case. In the prospective study, whole blood, serum and a nasopharyngeal or oropharyngeal swab were collected from each participant by mobile phlebotomists. Over an approximately 2-month period, participants in the prospective study had the option of providing additional blood draws and questionnaires. Blood samples from the prospective study were shipped frozen or at room temperature prior to DNA extraction.

After removal of 0 bases from V and 1 base from J, the junction retains 0 bases not matched to a gene. The CDR3, from cysteine to phenylalanine, totals 15 residues. Only CDR3 DNA is held: 45 bases, read in frame from base 1. In the germline V gene (reference sequence), CDR1 corresponds to PRHDT and CDR2 to FYEKMQ. Material for sequencing was PBMCs or T cells enriched from blood (not recorded which). Here the chain combines TRBV13 and TRBJ1-5, and 7 bases in between align with TRBD1. The sequence was obtained from a woman in her forties who had been exposed to COVID-19. The nucleotide sequence reads TGTGCCAGCAGCTTAGGAGGGGGCAGCAATCAGCCCCAGCATTTT. Its protein reads: CASSLGGGSNQPQHF.